The clone carrying this T cell receptor beta chain was seen only a few times. Its target is unknown. The data are from a study of yellow fever vaccine responses in identical twins. TCRdb itself ran the RT-PCR reads through MiXCR, one entry per CDR3 protein. The sample holds approximately 10,000 distinct CDR3 sequences, under 85% seen once. Broader study findings: Reportedly, the T cell response mounted by twins to vaccine seemed partly convergent, partly personalized.

V gave up 0 bases and J gave up 4 bases, with 8 bases separating them. This CDR3 is built from 14 residues. Germline CDR1 SGHRS, CDR2 YFSETQ. Sequencing used T cells from blood (PBMCs), unsorted or a sorted subset (not recorded which), obtained before or after yellow fever vaccination (not recorded which). The sequence was collected from a woman aged 18-29 years who received the yellow fever vaccine. V and J are TRBV5-1 and TRBJ2-4; D gene unclear. The CDR3 is CASSLAAHKNIQYF. The CDR3 DNA sequence: TGCGCCAGCAGCTTGGCGGCGCATAAAAACATTCAGTACTTC.